What follows are 3 T cell receptor beta chains derived from one specimen sequenced in a study of T cells after yellow fever vaccination. TCRdb called the 5' RACE reads again in MiXCR, with one record for every CDR3 protein. Found here are hundreds of thousands of distinct CDR3 sequences, 5.2% of them singletons; the top ten hold 2.5% to 4%. The sequencing used CD4+ T cells sorted from PBMCs, collected on the day of the yellow fever booster vaccination. The source of these receptors is a man between 18 and 35 years old who received the YFV17D yellow fever vaccine.

V is TRBV7-8 and J is TRBJ2-7; 8 nucleotides align to TRBD2. V lost 1 base and J lost 2; bases outside the gene matches: 4. The CDR3 extends over 15 amino acids. Germline lookup yields CDR1 SGHVS and CDR2 FQNEAQ. This CDR3 is CASSLVAGGTYEQYF. In nucleotides, the CDR3 is TGTGCCAGCAGCTTAGTCGCGGGGGGAACCTACGAGCAGTACTTC.

In nucleotides, the CDR3 is TGTGCCAGCAGCCCTCGACAGGGGGCGGTCGAGCAGTACGTC. This sequence encodes CASSPRQGAVEQYV. J is TRBJ2-7 and V is TRBV7-8; TRBD1 matches 10 bases. V gave up 5 bases and J gave up 6 bases; unmatched junction bases: 7. The germline gives CDR1 SGHVS, CDR2 FQNEAQ. The CDR3 runs 14 residues.

This clonotype was recorded a few times. The rearrangement links TRBV5-1 to TRBJ2-5; D possibly corresponds to TRBD2 (7 bases). This CDR3 contains 15 residues. V was pared by 0 bases and J by 5 bases, with 14 bases between. Per the germline V gene, CDR1 is SGHRS and CDR2 is YFSETQ. CDR3 amino acids: CASSLDGGPEETQYF. CDR3 coding DNA: TGCGCCAGCAGCTTGGACGGGGGGCCTGAGGAGACCCAGTACTTC.